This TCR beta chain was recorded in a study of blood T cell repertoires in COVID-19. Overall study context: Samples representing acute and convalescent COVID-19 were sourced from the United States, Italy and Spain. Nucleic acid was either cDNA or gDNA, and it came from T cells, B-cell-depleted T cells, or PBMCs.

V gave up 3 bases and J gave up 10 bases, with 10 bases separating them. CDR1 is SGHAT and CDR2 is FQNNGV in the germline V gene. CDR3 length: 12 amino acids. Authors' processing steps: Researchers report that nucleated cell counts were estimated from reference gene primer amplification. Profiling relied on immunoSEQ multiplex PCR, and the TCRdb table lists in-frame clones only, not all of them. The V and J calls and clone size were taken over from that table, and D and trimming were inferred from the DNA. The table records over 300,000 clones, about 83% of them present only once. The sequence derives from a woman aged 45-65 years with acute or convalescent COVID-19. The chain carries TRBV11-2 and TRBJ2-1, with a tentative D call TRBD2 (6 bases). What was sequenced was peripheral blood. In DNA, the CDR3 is TGTGCCAGCAGCTTTAGCGGAGCAGAGCAGTTCTTC. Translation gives CASSFSGAEQFF.